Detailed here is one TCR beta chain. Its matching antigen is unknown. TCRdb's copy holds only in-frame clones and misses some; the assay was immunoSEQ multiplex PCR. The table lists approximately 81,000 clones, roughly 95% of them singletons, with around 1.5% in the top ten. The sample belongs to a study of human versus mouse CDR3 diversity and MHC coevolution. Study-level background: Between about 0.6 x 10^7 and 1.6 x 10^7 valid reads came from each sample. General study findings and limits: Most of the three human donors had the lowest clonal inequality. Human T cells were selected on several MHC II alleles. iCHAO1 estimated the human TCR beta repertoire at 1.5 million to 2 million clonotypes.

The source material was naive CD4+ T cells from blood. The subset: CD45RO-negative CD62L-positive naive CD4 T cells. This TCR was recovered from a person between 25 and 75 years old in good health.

CDR3 bases: TGTGCCAGTTGGCCGCGGGACAGCTACGAGCAGTACTTC. This translates into CASWPRDSYEQYF. This rearrangement joins TRBV6-1 to TRBJ2-7, with TRBD1 as a possible D gene (7 bases). The V gene lost 9 bases and the J gene lost 3 bases, with 15 bases spanning the gap. The CDR3 has 13 residues. The germline CDR1 and CDR2 sequences are MNHNS and SASEGT.